Below, 24 T cell receptor beta chains from the same sample are listed, as sequenced in a study of CD8 T cells in ankylosing spondylitis. One entry per CDR3 protein results from TCRdb running MiXCR on the 5' RACE reads. The sample comprises about 250,000 distinct CDR3 sequences, about 10% of which are singletons, and 2% to 3% rests with the top ten. Specimen: blood, either unsorted or a sorted T cell fraction (not recorded which). These receptor sequences come from a male donor with ankylosing spondylitis or in good health (not recorded which).

This clonotype occurred many times. The junction and the germline gene differ at one end; a read error may be behind it. The rearrangement joins TRBV5-1 to TRBJ2-2; no reliable D call. The CDR3 has 13 amino acids. CDR1 is SGHRS, CDR2 YFSETQ, per germline. As DNA, the CDR3 is TGTGCCAGCAGTTTGGGTCCCACCGGGGAGCTGTTTTTT. Amino acids: CASSLGPTGELFF.

This clonotype was counted many times. V and J are TRBV5-1 and TRBJ2-1; 11 nucleotides agree with TRBD1. V dropped 6 bases and J dropped 6; count of bases not matched to a gene: 5. This CDR3 contains 14 residues. The germline V gene has CDR1 SGHRS and CDR2 YFSETQ. The CDR3 region has the DNA TGCGCCAGCATCGTCGGGACAGGGGGCAATGAGCAGTTCTTC. Protein sequence: CASIVGTGGNEQFF.

The chain couples TRBV7-9 to TRBJ2-7, with TRBD2 identical over 7 bases. Germline CDR1 and CDR2: SEHNR and FQNEAQ (reference sequence). After removal of 3 bases from V and 2 bases from J, the junction contained 7 bases not matched to a gene. The CDR3 is 15 residues long. For the CDR3, the DNA is TGTGCCAGCAGCTTCCCAGCGGGATTAACCTACGAGCAGTACTTC. This codes for CASSFPAGLTYEQYF. The full variable domain, completed using reference TRBV7-9 and TRBJ2-7, is DTGVSQNPRHKITKRGQNVTFRCDPISEHNRLYWYRQTLGQGPEFLTYFQNEAQLEKSRLLSDRFSAERPKGSFSTLEIQRTEQGDSAMYLCASSFPAGLTYEQYFGPGTRLTVT.

This clonotype was counted ten times or more. The V and J genes are TRBV20-1 and TRBJ2-3; TRBD1 might be the D (7 bases). Germline V gene sequence: CDR1 DFQATT, CDR2 SNEGSKA (reference sequence). CDR3 length: 14 residues. V was shortened by 5 bases and J by 3 bases, with 15 bases between the two germline ends. The CDR3 loop reads CSALQGRWTDTQYF. In nucleotides, the CDR3 is TGCAGTGCTCTACAGGGGAGGTGGACAGATACGCAGTATTTT.

This clonotype was counted ten times or more. The rearrangement uses TRBV12-3 or TRBV12-4 and TRBJ2-1, with 10 bases identical to TRBD2. V was clipped by 3 bases and J by 6 bases; unmatched bases: 5. CDR3 length: 15 amino acids. The CDR3 here is CASSFWSGGGNEQFF. CDR3 coding DNA: TGTGCCAGCAGTTTTTGGAGCGGGGGGGGCAATGAGCAGTTCTTC.

This clonotype was detected many times. The CDR3 region has the DNA TGCGCCAGCAGCTTTAGCGGGGATCGCACAGATACGCAGTATTTT. This sequence encodes CASSFSGDRTDTQYF. This chain links TRBV5-1 with TRBJ2-3, with TRBD2 matching over 8 bases. Trimming took 2 bases from V and 1 from J; bases not matched to a gene: 3. The CDR3 loop spans 15 amino acids. The V gene's germline CDR1 is SGHRS and CDR2 YFSETQ. Together with reference TRBV5-1 and TRBJ2-3, the CDR3 gives the full variable domain: KAGVTQTPRYLIKTRGQQVTLSCSPISGHRSVSWYQQTPGQGLQFLFEYFSETQRNKGNFPGRFSGRQFSNSRSEMNVSTLELGDSALYLCASSFSGDRTDTQYFGPGTRLTVL.

This clonotype was observed many times. CDR3 sequence (DNA): TGCGCCAGCAGCTTGGGATTTGTCTCTGGAAACACCATATATTTT. This gives the protein CASSLGFVSGNTIYF. The chain is built from TRBV5-1 and TRBJ1-3; D remains ambiguous. Per the germline V gene, CDR1 is SGHRS and CDR2 is YFSETQ. Trimming took off 0 bases at V and 0 bases at J, with 7 bases between the two ends. The CDR3 loop spans 15 amino acids. The full variable domain, with the rest looked up from reference TRBV5-1 and TRBJ1-3, is KAGVTQTPRYLIKTRGQQVTLSCSPISGHRSVSWYQQTPGQGLQFLFEYFSETQRNKGNFPGRFSGRQFSNSRSEMNVSTLELGDSALYLCASSLGFVSGNTIYFGEGSWLTVV.

This clonotype has ten or more counts. V and J are TRBV20-1 and TRBJ2-2, with a possible D match to TRBD2 (6 bases). The CDR3 runs 15 residues. CDR1 and CDR2 from the germline V gene are DFQATT and SNEGSKA (reference sequence). Trimming stripped 3 bases from V and 4 bases from J, with 15 bases between. CDR3 DNA sequence: TGCAGTGCTAGGCCACCCGGGGGAGGCACCGGGGAGCTGTTTTTT. This gives the protein CSARPPGGGTGELFF.

Ten or more counts support this clonotype. The chain carries TRBV20-1 and TRBJ2-3; D is ambiguous. This CDR3 is 16 amino acids long. Trimming shortened V by 0 bases and J by 1 base, and 14 bases separated the two germline ends. CDR1 is DFQATT and CDR2 is SNEGSKA in the germline V gene (reference sequence). This CDR3 reads CSARDARPSGTDTQYF. CDR3 in DNA: TGCAGTGCTAGAGATGCCCGTCCCTCAGGCACAGATACGCAGTATTTT.

This clonotype was observed many times. The chain carries TRBV14 and TRBJ2-5; D could derive from TRBD1 or TRBD2 (5 bases each). V was cut by 6 bases and J by 1 base, with 15 bases left in between. Germline loops: CDR1 SGHDN, CDR2 FVKESK. The CDR3 has 15 amino acids. CDR3 protein: CASSTRGPIQETQYF. DNA for the CDR3: TGTGCCAGCAGTACCCGGGGCCCGATCCAAGAGACCCAGTACTTC.

This clonotype came up once. A much larger clone sits a single nucleotide away, making a read error possible. The J gene is TRBJ1-2, the V gene TRBV12-3 or TRBV12-4; TRBD1 matches at 7 bases. The CDR3 totals 14 residues. DNA of the CDR3: TGTGCCAGCAGTTTCGGGAACAGGGGCTATGTCTACACCTTC. This codes for CASSFGNRGYVYTF.

At least ten counts were recorded for this clonotype. The V gene is TRBV5-1, the J gene TRBJ2-3, with 7 bases matching TRBD1. The CDR3 has 14 amino acids. The trim removed 5 bases at V and 0 bases at J, leaving 3 bases unmatched. In germline, CDR1 is SGHRS, CDR2 YFSETQ. The DNA of the CDR3 is TGCGCCAGCAGGGACAGGACTAGCACAGATACGCAGTATTTT. Its protein product is CASRDRTSTDTQYF.

The sample holds many counts of this clonotype. The V and J genes are TRBV20-1 and TRBJ2-7; D possibly corresponds to TRBD1 (6 bases). The V and J ends lost 2 bases and 0 bases respectively, with 11 bases between them. Germline values: CDR1 DFQATT, CDR2 SNEGSKA (reference sequence). This CDR3 comprises 14 residues. The CDR3 reads CSARSLGHSYEQYF. CDR3 DNA sequence: TGCAGTGCTAGAAGTCTGGGACACTCCTACGAGCAGTACTTC.

V and J are TRBV12-3 or TRBV12-4 and TRBJ1-2; D is possibly TRBD1 (6 bases). The CDR3 loop spans 12 amino acids. V lost 2 bases and J 8 bases, leaving 9 bases between the germline ends. The CDR3 nucleotides are TGTGCCAGCAGTTTATTGGGGGCCGGCTACACCTTC. Translation: CASSLLGAGYTF.

At least ten counts were recorded for this clonotype. The CDR3 nucleotides read TGCAGCGCCTCGGGACAGGTGACTTACAATGAGCAGTTCTTC. Translation: CSASGQVTYNEQFF. This chain connects TRBV29-1 to TRBJ2-1; 8 bases are a match to TRBD1. J was trimmed by 4 bases and V by 7 bases; bases with no gene match: 9. CDR3 size: 14 residues. CDR1 and CDR2 (germline): SQVTM, ANQGSEA.

J is TRBJ2-3 and V is TRBV3-1; 7 bases fit TRBD1. The germline gives CDR1 LGHDT, CDR2 YNNKEL (reference sequence). V was clipped by 10 bases and J by 2 bases; unmatched bases: 18. This CDR3 region has 17 residues. The CDR3 DNA follows: TGTGCCACCTGCCCCCAAGGGGTTGGGACAGCCACAGATACGCAGTATTTT. Translation gives CATCPQGVGTATDTQYF.

In regard to this clonotype: This sequence may be a read error, since a much larger clone differs from it by one base. V usage is TRBV4-1 and J usage is TRBJ2-7, with TRBD1 as a possible D gene (6 bases). Germline CDR1 MGHRA, CDR2 YSYEKL. The CDR3 has 16 amino acids. In nucleotides, the CDR3 is TGCACCAGCAGCCAAGATCGGGGCAGGGGCTCCTACGAGCAGTACTTC. Protein: CTSSQDRGRGSYEQYF.

This clonotype was counted a few times. The CDR3 is CASSELKNTGELFF. As DNA, the CDR3 is TGTGCCAGCAGTGAACTCAAGAACACCGGGGAGCTGTTTTTT. The chain carries TRBV2 and TRBJ2-2; no clear D. CDR1 is SNHLY, CDR2 FYNNEI, per germline. The CDR3 length is 14 residues. Trimming cost V 2 bases and J 1 base, with 5 bases left between them.

In its sample, this clonotype was seen many times. The chain links TRBV6-7 to TRBJ2-4, with TRBD2 as a possible D gene (5 bases). TRBV6-7 is assigned to the ORF class and has an uncertain function. This CDR3 has 17 residues. V lost 0 bases and J 3 bases, leaving 15 bases between the germline ends. The CDR3 DNA follows: TGTGCCAGCAGTTACTCTCCCCCGGGGAACAGCAAAAACATTCAGTACTTC. Its translation is CASSYSPPGNSKNIQYF.

This clonotype was detected many times. The V gene is TRBV27, the J gene TRBJ2-1, with a tentative D call TRBD1 (7 bases). There are 15 residues in the CDR3. The germline V and J ends were trimmed by 3 bases and 3 bases, with 12 bases remaining between them. The germline V gene encodes CDR1 MNHEY and CDR2 SMNVEV (reference sequence). CDR3 region: CASSLEGAVYNEQFF. CDR3 nucleotides: TGTGCCAGCAGTTTGGAGGGGGCGGTCTACAATGAGCAGTTCTTC.

The V and J genes are TRBV7-9 and TRBJ2-1, with 7 bases fitting TRBD1. The CDR3 is made up of 15 amino acids. V dropped 3 bases and J dropped 4; count of bases not matched to a gene: 6. In germline, CDR1 is SEHNR, CDR2 FQNEAQ (reference sequence). The CDR3 DNA reads as TGTGCCAGCAGCTTGACAGGGAACGTATACAATGAGCAGTTCTTC. Translated, it gives CASSLTGNVYNEQFF.

Of note for this clonotype: This may arise from a read error, as a much more abundant clone is one base away. The CDR3 carries no conserved terminal phenylalanine or tryptophan, so it likely arises from a read error. The rearrangement uses TRBV29-1 and TRBJ1-2; D not certain. CDR1 SQVTM and CDR2 ANQGSEA come from the germline V gene. V lost 6 bases, J lost 4 bases, and 15 bases lay in between. This CDR3 contains 13 residues. The CDR3 is CSVGPQGGYGYTL. In nucleotides, the CDR3 is TGCAGCGTAGGACCCCAAGGAGGCTATGGCTACACCCTC.

This clonotype was observed at least ten times. The genes are TRBV12-3 or TRBV12-4 and TRBJ1-3; D gene unclear. The CDR3 spans 14 residues. The germline V and J ends were trimmed by 8 bases and 0 bases, with 11 bases remaining between them. The CDR3 sequence is CASGSRSSGNTIYF. The CDR3 DNA sequence: TGTGCCAGCGGAAGTCGTAGCTCTGGAAACACCATATATTTT.

J is TRBJ1-4 and V is TRBV30, with D perhaps TRBD1 (5 bases). Trimming took off 4 bases at V and 0 bases at J, with 18 bases between the two ends. Germline CDR1 is GTSNPN and CDR2 is SVGIG (reference sequence). This CDR3 has 17 amino acids. CDR3 nucleotides: TGTGCCTGGACTGTCGGAGGGGCCGTTGCAACTAATGAAAAACTGTTTTTT. Its protein product is CAWTVGGAVATNEKLFF.